The T cell receptor (beta chain) described here comes from a study of T cells in Graves' hyperthyroidism and ophthalmopathy. Study overall: Sampling of peripheral blood happened at initial diagnosis, prior to any treatment. Study-level findings and limits: Blood samples included most of the expanded thyroid clonotypes exceeding 0.001.

This clonotype was detected many times. Its antigen is not known. Germline V gene data show CDR1 as SNHLY and CDR2 as FYNNEI. Between the trimmed V and J ends, which lost 6 bases and 0 bases, there was a span of 8 bases. There are 13 residues in the CDR3. Amplification yielded TCR beta CDR3 regions, with RNA transcripts as the source. RT-PCR in the first round (using the HTBI primer set) targeted the TCR CDR3. TCRdb called the multiplex PCR reads again in MiXCR, with one record for every CDR3 protein. The sample lists 300,000 or so distinct CDR3 sequences, approximately 18% occurring once. A patient was excluded if there was uncontrolled infection, other autoimmune disease, pregnancy or lactation. This sample holds PBMCs from roughly 10 ml fresh peripheral blood.

Material: blood. The TCR was taken from a woman in her forties or fifties with Graves' hyperthyroidism. The chain is built from TRBV2 and TRBJ1-2, with D hard to call. The CDR3: CASRDPSNYGYTF. The CDR3 nucleotides are TGTGCCAGCAGAGACCCCTCTAACTATGGCTACACCTTC.